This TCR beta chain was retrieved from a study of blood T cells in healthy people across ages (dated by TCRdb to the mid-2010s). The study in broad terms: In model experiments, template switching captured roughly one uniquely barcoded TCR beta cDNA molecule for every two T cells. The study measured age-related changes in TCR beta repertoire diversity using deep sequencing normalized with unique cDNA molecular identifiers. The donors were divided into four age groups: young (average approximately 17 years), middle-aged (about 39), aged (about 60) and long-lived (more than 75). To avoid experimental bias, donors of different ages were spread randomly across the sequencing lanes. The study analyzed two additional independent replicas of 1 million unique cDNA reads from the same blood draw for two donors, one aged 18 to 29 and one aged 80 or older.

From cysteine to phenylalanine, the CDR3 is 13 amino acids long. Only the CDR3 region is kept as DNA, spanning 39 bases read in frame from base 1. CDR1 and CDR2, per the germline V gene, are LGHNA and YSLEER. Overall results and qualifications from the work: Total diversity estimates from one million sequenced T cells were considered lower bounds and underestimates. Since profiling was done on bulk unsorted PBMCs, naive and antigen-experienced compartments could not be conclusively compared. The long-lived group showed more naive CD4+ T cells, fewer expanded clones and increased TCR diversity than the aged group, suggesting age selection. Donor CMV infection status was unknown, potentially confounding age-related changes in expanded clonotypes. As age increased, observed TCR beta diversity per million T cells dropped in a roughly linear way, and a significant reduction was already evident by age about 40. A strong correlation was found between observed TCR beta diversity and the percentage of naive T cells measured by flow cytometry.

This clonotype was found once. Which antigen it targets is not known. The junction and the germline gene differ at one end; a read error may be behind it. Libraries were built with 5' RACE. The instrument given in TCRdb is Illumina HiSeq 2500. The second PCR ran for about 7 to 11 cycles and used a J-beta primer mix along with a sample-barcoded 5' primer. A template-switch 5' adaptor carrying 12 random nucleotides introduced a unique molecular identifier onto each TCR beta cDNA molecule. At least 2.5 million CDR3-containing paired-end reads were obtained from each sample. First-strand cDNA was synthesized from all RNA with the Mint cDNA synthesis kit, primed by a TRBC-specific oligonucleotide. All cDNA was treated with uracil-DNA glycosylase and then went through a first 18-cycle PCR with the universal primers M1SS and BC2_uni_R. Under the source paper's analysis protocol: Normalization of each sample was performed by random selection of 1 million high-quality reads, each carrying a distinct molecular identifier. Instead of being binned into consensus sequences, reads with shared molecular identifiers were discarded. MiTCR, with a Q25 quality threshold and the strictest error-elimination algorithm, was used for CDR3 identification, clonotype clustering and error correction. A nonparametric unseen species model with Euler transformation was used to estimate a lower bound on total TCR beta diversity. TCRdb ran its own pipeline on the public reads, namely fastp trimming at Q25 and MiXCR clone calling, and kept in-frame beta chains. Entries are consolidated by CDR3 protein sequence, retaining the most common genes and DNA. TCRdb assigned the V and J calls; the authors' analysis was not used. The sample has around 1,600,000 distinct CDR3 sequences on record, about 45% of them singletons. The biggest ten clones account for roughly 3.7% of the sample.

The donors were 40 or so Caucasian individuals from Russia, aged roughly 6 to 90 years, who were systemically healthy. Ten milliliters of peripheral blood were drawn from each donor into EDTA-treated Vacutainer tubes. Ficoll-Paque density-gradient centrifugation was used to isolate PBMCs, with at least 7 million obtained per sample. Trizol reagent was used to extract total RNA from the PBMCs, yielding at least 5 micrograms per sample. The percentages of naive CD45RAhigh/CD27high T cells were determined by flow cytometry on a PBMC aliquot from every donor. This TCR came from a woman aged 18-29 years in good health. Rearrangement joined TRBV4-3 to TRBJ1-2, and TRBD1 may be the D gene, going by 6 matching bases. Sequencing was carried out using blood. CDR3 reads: CAGRQDSRYGYTF. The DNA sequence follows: TGCGCCGGCAGACAGGACAGTCGCTATGGCTACACCTTC.